Each of the 18 T cell receptor beta chains below was sequenced from the same sample in a study of radiation and T cells in renal cell carcinoma. Treatment: 15 Gy SBRT to primary tumor, nephrectomy 4 weeks later. Libraries were prepared by immunoSEQ multiplex PCR; TCRdb keeps only in-frame clonotypes and omits some of them. There are approximately 14,000 clones in the sample; 64% occur only once, and less than 30% lies in the top ten. The specimen was tumor tissue, collected from a patient whose treatment included radiotherapy and nephrectomy. The receptor set was obtained from a woman between 65 and 79 years old with renal cell carcinoma.

This chain uses TRBV5-4 with TRBJ2-7; weak D call: TRBD2 (5 bases). In germline, CDR1 is SGHNT, CDR2 YYREEE (reference sequence). The CDR3 is 15 residues long. V lost 0 bases, J lost 5 bases, and 15 bases lay in between. The CDR3: CASSLVLKGADEQYF. In DNA, the CDR3 is TGTGCCAGCAGCTTGGTATTGAAGGGAGCGGACGAGCAGTACTTC.

This clone was observed a handful of times. The V gene is TRBV5-1, the J gene TRBJ1-4; 8 bases line up with TRBD1. The trim removed 4 bases at V and 6 bases at J, leaving 5 bases unmatched. Germline V lookup: CDR1 SGHRS, CDR2 YFSETQ. The CDR3 is 14 residues long. The CDR3 loop is CASSEQGGDEKLFF. DNA of the CDR3: TGCGCCAGCAGCGAACAGGGGGGAGATGAAAAACTGTTTTTT.

The chain combines TRBV6-5 with TRBJ1-5, with 9 positions matching TRBD1. The germline gives CDR1 MNHEY, CDR2 SVGAGI. The CDR3 sequence is 15 residues long. V lost 10 bases and J lost 1; bases outside the gene matches: 8. CDR3 DNA sequence: TGTGCCACCGGGACAGGGTCTGGGAGCAATCAGCCCCAGCATTTT. Protein sequence: CATGTGSGSNQPQHF.

The genes are TRBV5-1 and TRBJ1-3; weak D call: TRBD1 (5 bases). V was pared by 0 bases and J by 4 bases, with 8 bases between. The CDR3 is 14 residues long. Per the germline V gene, CDR1 is SGHRS and CDR2 is YFSETQ. The CDR3 here is CASSLEQAGNTIYF. The CDR3 nucleotides read TGCGCCAGCAGCTTGGAACAGGCGGGAAACACCATATATTTT.

The chain is built from TRBV4-2 and TRBJ2-7, with TRBD2 identical over 7 bases. Germline V gene lookup returns CDR1 LGHNA and CDR2 YNFKEQ. This CDR3 comprises 16 residues. V shed 0 bases, J shed 1 base, and the junction held 6 bases outside the gene matches. The CDR3 is CASSQEGGSGSYEQYF. CDR3 nucleotide sequence: TGTGCCAGCAGCCAAGAGGGGGGGTCGGGGTCCTACGAGCAGTACTTC.

V gene TRBV9 combines with J gene TRBJ2-3; 8 bases are a match to TRBD2. Unmatched junction bases numbered 8, after V lost 4 bases and J lost 1 base. The germline V gene encodes CDR1 SGDLS and CDR2 YYNGEE. The CDR3 totals 16 residues. DNA for the CDR3: TGTGCCAGCAGCACACGGGGGGGCCCCGGCACAGATACGCAGTATTTT. Its translation: CASSTRGGPGTDTQYF.

A note on this clone: A far larger clone differs by one base, so this is likely a read error. Other DNA variants within this sample encode the same CDR3. This rearrangement joins TRBV7-2 to TRBJ1-1; D is unclear. The germline CDR1 and CDR2 sequences are SGHTA and FQGNSA. CDR3 length: 12 amino acids. V shed 1 base and J shed 3 bases, with 3 bases lying between them. CDR3 in DNA: TGTGCCAGCAGCTTAGTTGACACTGAAGCTTTCTTT. Its translation: CASSLVDTEAFF.

Only one count was recorded for this clone. The rearrangement joins TRBV5-4 to TRBJ1-6; 8 bases are a match to TRBD1. The trim removed 5 bases at V and 7 bases at J, leaving 8 bases unmatched. Germline V gene lookup returns CDR1 SGHNT and CDR2 YYREEE (reference sequence). The CDR3 is 15 residues long. The CDR3 spells CASREDRVRNSPLHF. The CDR3 DNA is TGTGCCAGCAGGGAGGACAGGGTACGGAATTCACCCCTCCACTTT.

The chain employs TRBV7-8 and TRBJ2-2; possible D gene TRBD2, 5 bases. V lost 5 bases and J lost 1, with 8 bases in between. The length of the CDR3 is 14 residues. Germline CDR1 and CDR2: SGHVS and FQNEAQ. This chain's CDR3 is CASSATRNTGELFF. The CDR3 DNA reads TGTGCCAGCAGCGCAACTAGGAACACCGGGGAGCTGTTTTTT.

This clone was picked up one time. The genes are TRBV9 and TRBJ2-5; maybe TRBD2 (5 bases). Germline V gives CDR1 SGDLS, CDR2 YYNGEE. The CDR3 length is 13 residues. Trimming stripped 4 bases from V and 4 bases from J, with 11 bases between. CDR3 bases: TGTGCCAGCAGCTCAGGACTCAGAGAGACCCAGTACTTC. Amino acid sequence: CASSSGLRETQYF. The variable domain in full, with the rest retrieved from reference TRBV9 and TRBJ2-5, is DSGVTQTPKHLITATGQRVTLRCSPRSGDLSVYWYQQSLDQGLQFLIQYYNGEERAKGNILERFSAQQFPDLHSELNLSSLELGDSALYFCASSSGLRETQYFGPGTRLLVL.

The V gene is TRBV4-1, the J gene TRBJ1-2; D is ambiguous. From germline, CDR1 is MGHRA and CDR2 YSYEKL. V lost 0 bases and J 0 bases, leaving 11 bases between the germline ends. The CDR3 runs to 16 residues. This CDR3 is CASSQETGRTNYGYTF. The CDR3 DNA reads TGCGCCAGCAGCCAAGAAACTGGGCGGACTAACTATGGCTACACCTTC.

The chain recombines TRBV6-5 with TRBJ2-1; 9 bases are a match to TRBD1. The CDR3 has 15 amino acids. Germline values: CDR1 MNHEY, CDR2 SVGAGI. Trimming removed 2 bases from V and 3 bases from J; junction bases left unmatched: 2. This CDR3 is CASSYRTGVYNEQFF. For the CDR3, the DNA is TGTGCCAGCAGTTACCGGACAGGGGTCTACAATGAGCAGTTCTTC.

This chain links TRBV5-1 with TRBJ1-1; D is ambiguous. Trimming stripped 0 bases from V and 0 bases from J, with 12 bases between. The CDR3 totals 16 residues. Germline V gene sequence: CDR1 SGHRS, CDR2 YFSETQ. The CDR3 protein is CASSLAVGEMNTEAFF. The CDR3 DNA is TGCGCCAGCAGCTTGGCCGTCGGGGAGATGAACACTGAAGCTTTCTTT.

By frequency in the sample, this clone is medium-sized. The rearrangement links TRBV6-6 to TRBJ2-3; no firm D call. Trimming shortened V by 6 bases and J by 5 bases, and 6 bases separated the two germline ends. The germline gives CDR1 MNHNY, CDR2 SVGAGI (reference sequence). The CDR3 runs 11 residues. As DNA, the CDR3 is TGTGCCAGCAGATTTAAAGATACGCAGTATTTT. Amino acid sequence: CASRFKDTQYF.

CDR3 bases: TGTGCCAGCAGCTTAGCTCGGGGGTGGAATGAGCAGTTCTTC. Translated: CASSLARGWNEQFF. V gene TRBV7-9 combines with J gene TRBJ2-1; possible D gene TRBD2, 6 bases. Looked up from germline, CDR1 is SEHNR and CDR2 is FQNEAQ (reference sequence). V was cut by 0 bases and J by 7 bases, with 10 bases left in between. There are 14 residues in the CDR3.

J is TRBJ2-1 and V is TRBV7-8, with D perhaps matching TRBD2 (6 bases). The germline V and J ends were trimmed by 1 base and 2 bases, with 12 bases remaining between them. Germline V gene lookup returns CDR1 SGHVS and CDR2 FQNEAQ. The CDR3 consists of 16 residues. The CDR3 bases are TGTGCCAGCAGCTTAGTGGAGGGCCTCACCTACAATGAGCAGTTCTTC. It yields the protein CASSLVEGLTYNEQFF. Drawing the rest from reference TRBV7-8 and TRBJ2-1, the complete variable domain is GAGVSQSPRYKVAKRGQDVALRCDPISGHVSLFWYQQALGQGPEFLTYFQNEAQLDKSGLPSDRFFAERPEGSVSTLKIQRTQQEDSAVYLCASSLVEGLTYNEQFFGPGTRLTVL.

The gene calls are TRBV4-3 and TRBJ1-2; D might be TRBD1 (5 bases). The CDR3 sequence is 16 residues long. Per germline, CDR1 LGHNA and CDR2 YSLEER. V lost 1 base and J 6 bases, leaving 18 bases between the germline ends. The CDR3 protein is CASSQGRSHPGDGYTF. CDR3 nucleotide sequence: TGCGCCAGCAGCCAAGGGAGATCTCACCCGGGGGATGGCTACACCTTC.

This sequence joins TRBV5-1 and TRBJ1-6, with no clear D. This CDR3 comprises 13 residues. Trimming removed 4 bases from V and 10 bases from J, with 12 bases in between. CDR1 is SGHRS and CDR2 is YFSETQ in the germline V gene. This chain's CDR3 is CASSPSPRSPLHF. The CDR3 coding sequence is TGCGCCAGCAGCCCCTCGCCCCGATCACCCCTCCACTTT.